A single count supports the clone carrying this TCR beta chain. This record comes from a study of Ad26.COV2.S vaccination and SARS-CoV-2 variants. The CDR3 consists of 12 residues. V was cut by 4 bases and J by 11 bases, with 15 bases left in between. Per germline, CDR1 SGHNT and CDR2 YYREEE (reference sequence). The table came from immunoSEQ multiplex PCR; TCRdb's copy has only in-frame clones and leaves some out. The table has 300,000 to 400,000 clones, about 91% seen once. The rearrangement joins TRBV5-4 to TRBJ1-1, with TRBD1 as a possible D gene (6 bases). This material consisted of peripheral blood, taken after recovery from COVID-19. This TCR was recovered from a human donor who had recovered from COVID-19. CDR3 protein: CASSLPGQRAFF. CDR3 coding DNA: TGTGCCAGCAGCCTTCCGGGACAACGGGCTTTCTTT.